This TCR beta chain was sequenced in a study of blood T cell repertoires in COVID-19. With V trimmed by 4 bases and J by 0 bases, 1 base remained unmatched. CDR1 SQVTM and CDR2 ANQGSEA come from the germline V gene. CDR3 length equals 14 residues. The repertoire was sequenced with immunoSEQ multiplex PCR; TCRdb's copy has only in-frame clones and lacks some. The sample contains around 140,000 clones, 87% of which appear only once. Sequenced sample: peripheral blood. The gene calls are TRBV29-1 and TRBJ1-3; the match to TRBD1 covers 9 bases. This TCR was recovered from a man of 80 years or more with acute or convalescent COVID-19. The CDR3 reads CSVGTGDSGNTIYF. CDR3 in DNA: TGCAGCGTTGGGACAGGGGACTCTGGAAACACCATATATTTT.